Each of the 9 T cell receptor beta chains below was sequenced from the same sample in a study of glioma-infiltrating T cells after dendritic cell vaccination. Noted time point: after dendritic cell vaccination, including at tumor progression/relapse. Assay used: immunoSEQ multiplex PCR; TCRdb lists only in-frame clones, some missing. The sample holds roughly 100,000 clones, around 87% seen once. The sequencing used blood, collected after dendritic cell vaccination. All receptors derive from a human donor with glioblastoma.

The chain is built from TRBV6-5 and TRBJ2-1, with 7 bases lining up with TRBD1. V shed 5 bases and J 7 bases; nucleotides not matched to a gene: 8. This CDR3 has 14 amino acids. Germline values: CDR1 MNHEY, CDR2 SVGAGI. This CDR3 is CASSQSDRRNEQFF. Written as DNA, the CDR3 is TGTGCCAGCAGTCAATCGGACAGGCGAAATGAGCAGTTCTTC.

This clone was detected only once. The chain couples TRBV5-8 to TRBJ2-1; maybe TRBD1 (7 bases). The germline V gene has CDR1 SGHTS and CDR2 YDEGEE. The V and J ends lost 7 bases and 6 bases respectively, with 17 bases between them. This CDR3 is 14 amino acids long. The chain's CDR3 is CASGRGARGNEQFF. CDR3 in DNA: TGTGCCAGCGGCAGGGGGGCCAGGGGCAATGAGCAGTTCTTC.

Here the CDR3 reads CASSLVMWGGGQETQYF. CDR3 nucleotides: TGTGCCAGCAGCTTGGTCATGTGGGGAGGGGGCCAAGAGACCCAGTACTTC. J is TRBJ2-5 and V is TRBV5-6, with D possibly being TRBD2 (7 bases). This CDR3 spans 17 amino acids. Germline V gene sequence: CDR1 SGHDT, CDR2 YYEEEE. V was clipped by 0 bases and J by 1 base, with 16 bases between them.

V gene TRBV5-6 combines with J gene TRBJ2-1, with 12 bases matching TRBD2. This CDR3 comprises 15 residues. In germline, CDR1 is SGHDT, CDR2 YYEEEE. V dropped 4 bases and J dropped 6; count of bases not matched to a gene: 5. Here the CDR3 reads CASSLRLAGVNEQFF. The CDR3 region has the DNA TGTGCCAGCAGCCTAAGACTAGCGGGGGTCAATGAGCAGTTCTTC.

The chain uses TRBV7-9 and TRBJ2-1, with TRBD2 matching over 9 bases. Trimming cost V 8 bases and J 7 bases; bases outside gene matches: 12. The germline gives CDR1 SEHNR, CDR2 FQNEAQ (reference sequence). The CDR3 sequence is 15 residues long. CDR3 residues: CASLLAGGGGNEQFF. The CDR3 DNA reads as TGTGCCAGCCTCCTCGCGGGCGGGGGGGGGAATGAGCAGTTCTTC.

This rearrangement joins TRBV14 to TRBJ2-7; possible D gene TRBD1, 5 bases. There are 12 residues in the CDR3. Germline-derived CDR1 and CDR2 are SGHDN and FVKESK. Trimming pared 2 bases from V and 9 bases from J, leaving 11 bases between. The CDR3 reads CASSQTSGMQYF. The CDR3 DNA reads as TGTGCCAGCAGCCAAACCTCAGGGATGCAGTACTTC.

V usage is TRBV6-6 and J usage is TRBJ2-5; the match to TRBD2 covers 14 bases. Trimming at V came to 7 bases and at J to 4 bases, leaving 5 bases not matched to a gene. The CDR3 covers 15 residues. Looked up from germline, CDR1 is MNHNY and CDR2 is SVGAGI (reference sequence). The CDR3 sequence is CASTRLAGGRETQYF. The CDR3 DNA follows: TGTGCCAGCACTAGACTAGCGGGAGGGCGAGAGACCCAGTACTTC.

The chain employs TRBV6-5 and TRBJ1-5; 10 nucleotides line up with TRBD1. The germline V gene has CDR1 MNHEY and CDR2 SVGAGI. Losses at the gene ends were 5 bases for V and 11 bases for J; bases not matched to a gene: 9. There are 14 residues in the CDR3. The CDR3 sequence: CASSRGTGDTAQHF. Here the CDR3 DNA reads TGTGCCAGCAGTCGAGGGACAGGGGACACGGCCCAGCATTTT.

The chain has TRBV7-3 and TRBJ2-5; TRBD1 matches at 7 bases. This CDR3 is 15 amino acids long. Losses at the gene ends were 0 bases for V and 1 base for J; bases not matched to a gene: 2. In germline, CDR1 is SGHTA, CDR2 FQGTGA. CDR3 in amino acids: CASSLTTGTQETQYF. In DNA form, the CDR3 reads TGTGCCAGCAGCTTAACGACAGGGACCCAAGAGACCCAGTACTTC.